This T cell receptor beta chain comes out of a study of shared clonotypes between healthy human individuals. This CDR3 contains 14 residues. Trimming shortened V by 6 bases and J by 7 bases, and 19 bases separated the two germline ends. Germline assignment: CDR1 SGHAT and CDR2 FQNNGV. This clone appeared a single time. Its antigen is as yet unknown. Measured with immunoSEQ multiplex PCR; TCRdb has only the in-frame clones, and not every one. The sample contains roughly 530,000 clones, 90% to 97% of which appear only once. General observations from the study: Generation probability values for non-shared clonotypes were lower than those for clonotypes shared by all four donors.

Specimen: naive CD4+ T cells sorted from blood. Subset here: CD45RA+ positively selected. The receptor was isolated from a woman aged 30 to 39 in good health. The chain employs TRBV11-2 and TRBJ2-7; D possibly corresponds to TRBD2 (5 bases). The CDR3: CASSKTRTGGEQYF. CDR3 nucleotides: TGTGCCAGCAGTAAGACCAGGACCGGCGGGGAGCAGTACTTC.